This TCR beta chain originates from a study of graft-versus-host responses after intestinal transplantation. Background on the study: Transplantation in recipients was multivisceral, liver-intestinal, or isolated intestinal. Recipients were all induced with anti-thymocyte globulin, then given tacrolimus and steroids for 3 to 4 years.

Germline CDR1 is SNHLY and CDR2 is FYNNEI. Between the trimmed V and J ends, which lost 7 bases and 7 bases, there was a span of 10 bases. The CDR3 is made up of 11 amino acids. In this sample, this clone turned up once. As yet, its antigen is unknown. Using immunoSEQ multiplex PCR, the repertoire was profiled, and TCRdb retains in-frame clones only, with some absent. The repertoire has tens of thousands of clones, 90% to 95% of them found once; the top ten carry about 0.22%. Study-level points and caveats: Recipient bone marrow held GvH clones, some seen earlier in ileum or blood.

The source of this sequence is a human donor who was the organ donor for an intestinal transplant. The specimen comprised unstimulated CD8+ T cells sorted from spleen or lymph node cells, sampled before transplant. This chain uses TRBV2 with TRBJ2-5; D gene uncertain. This CDR3 is CASTPMGTQYF. CDR3 bases: TGTGCCAGCACCCCCATGGGGACCCAGTACTTC.